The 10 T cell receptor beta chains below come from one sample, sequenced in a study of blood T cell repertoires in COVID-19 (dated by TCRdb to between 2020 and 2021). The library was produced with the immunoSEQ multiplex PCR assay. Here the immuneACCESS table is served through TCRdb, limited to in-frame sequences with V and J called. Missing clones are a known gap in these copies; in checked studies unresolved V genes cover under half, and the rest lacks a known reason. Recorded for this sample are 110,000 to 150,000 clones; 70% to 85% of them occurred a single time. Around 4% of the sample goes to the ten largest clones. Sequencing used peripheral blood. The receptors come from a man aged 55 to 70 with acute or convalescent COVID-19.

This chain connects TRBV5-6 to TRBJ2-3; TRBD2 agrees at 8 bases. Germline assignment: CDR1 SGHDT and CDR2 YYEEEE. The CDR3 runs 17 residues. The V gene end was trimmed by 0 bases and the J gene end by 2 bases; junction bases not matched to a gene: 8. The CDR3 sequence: CASSLVLSGGYTDTQYF. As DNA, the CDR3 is TGTGCCAGCAGCTTGGTTCTCTCGGGAGGGTACACAGATACGCAGTATTTT.

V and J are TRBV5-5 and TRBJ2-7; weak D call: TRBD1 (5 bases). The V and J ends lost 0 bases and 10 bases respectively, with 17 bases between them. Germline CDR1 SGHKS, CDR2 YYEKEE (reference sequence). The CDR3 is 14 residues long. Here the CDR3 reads CASSLATGSGKQYF. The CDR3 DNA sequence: TGTGCCAGCAGCTTGGCTACAGGCTCTGGGAAACAGTACTTC.

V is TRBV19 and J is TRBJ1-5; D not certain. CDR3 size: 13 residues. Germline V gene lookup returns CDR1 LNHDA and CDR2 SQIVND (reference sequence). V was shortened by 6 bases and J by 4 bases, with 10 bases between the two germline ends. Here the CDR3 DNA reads TGTGCCAGTAGGCTCGACGGGAATCAGCCCCAGCATTTT. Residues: CASRLDGNQPQHF.

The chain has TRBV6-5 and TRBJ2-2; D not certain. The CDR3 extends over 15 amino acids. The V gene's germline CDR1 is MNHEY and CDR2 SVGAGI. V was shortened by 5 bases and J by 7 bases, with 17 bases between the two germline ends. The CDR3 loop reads CASSLSFGSGGELFF. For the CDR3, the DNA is TGTGCCAGCAGTCTCTCTTTCGGGTCCGGCGGGGAGCTGTTTTTT.

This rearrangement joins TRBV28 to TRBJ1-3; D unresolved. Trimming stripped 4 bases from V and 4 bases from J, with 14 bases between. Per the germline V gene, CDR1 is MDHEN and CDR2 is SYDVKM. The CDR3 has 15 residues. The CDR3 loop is CASSSLGERGNTIYF. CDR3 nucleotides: TGTGCCAGCAGTTCCCTCGGGGAAAGGGGAAACACCATATATTTT.

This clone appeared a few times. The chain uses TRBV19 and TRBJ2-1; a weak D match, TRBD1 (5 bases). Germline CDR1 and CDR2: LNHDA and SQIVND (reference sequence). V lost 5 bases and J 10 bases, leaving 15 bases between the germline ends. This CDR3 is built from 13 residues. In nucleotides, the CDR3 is TGTGCCAGTAGTGCTACAGGAGATCCCGAGCAGTTCTTC. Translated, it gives CASSATGDPEQFF. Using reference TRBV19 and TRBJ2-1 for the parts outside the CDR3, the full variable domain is DGGITQSPKYLFRKEGQNVTLSCEQNLNHDAMYWYRQDPGQGLRLIYYSQIVNDFQKGDIAEGYSVSREKKESFPLTVTSAQKNPTAFYLCASSATGDPEQFFGPGTRLTVL.

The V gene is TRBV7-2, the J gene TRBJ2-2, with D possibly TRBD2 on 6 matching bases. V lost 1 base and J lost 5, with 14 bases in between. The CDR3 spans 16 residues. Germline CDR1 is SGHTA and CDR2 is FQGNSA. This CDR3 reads CASSLDFRRGTGELFF. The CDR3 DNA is TGTGCCAGCAGCTTAGATTTCCGTCGGGGGACCGGGGAGCTGTTTTTT.

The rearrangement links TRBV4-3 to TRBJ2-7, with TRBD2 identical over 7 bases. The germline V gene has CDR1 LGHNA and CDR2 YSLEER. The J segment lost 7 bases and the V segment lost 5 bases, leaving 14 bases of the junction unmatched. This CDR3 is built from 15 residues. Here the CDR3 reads CASSTQAAGVGEQYF. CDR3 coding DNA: TGCGCCAGCAGCACCCAGGCGGCGGGAGTGGGGGAGCAGTACTTC.

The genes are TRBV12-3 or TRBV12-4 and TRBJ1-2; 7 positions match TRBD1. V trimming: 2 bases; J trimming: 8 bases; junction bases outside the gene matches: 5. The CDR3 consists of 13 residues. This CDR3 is CASSLLGGGGYTF. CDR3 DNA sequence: TGTGCCAGCAGTTTATTAGGGGGCGGGGGCTACACCTTC.

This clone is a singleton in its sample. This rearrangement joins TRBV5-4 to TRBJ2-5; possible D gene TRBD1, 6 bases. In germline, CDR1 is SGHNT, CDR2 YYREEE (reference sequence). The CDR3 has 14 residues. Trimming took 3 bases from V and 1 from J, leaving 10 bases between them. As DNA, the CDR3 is TGTGCCAGCAGCTCGCAGGGGACCCAAGAGACCCAGTACTTC. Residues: CASSSQGTQETQYF.